Described below is a single T cell receptor beta chain sequence and its context. Its antigen is unidentified. Sequencing relied on a cDNA template that was reverse transcribed from extracted RNA. Only in-frame clones appear in the TCRdb table, and some are missing; sequencing was by immunoSEQ multiplex PCR. The sample has about 190,000 clones, about 60% seen once; the top ten hold 0.65% to 0.7%. The CDR3 covers 16 residues. Trimming took 4 bases from V and 6 from J; bases not matched to a gene: 10. From germline, CDR1 is LGHNA and CDR2 YNFKEQ. This entry is derived from a study of CD8+ T cells in alopecia areata. Regarding the study as a whole: An increase in clonality over normal scalp was evident in lesional scalp, especially alopecia totalis/universalis.

Treatment given: oral pan-JAK inhibitor, 5-10 mg twice daily. CD4+ and CD8+ T cells were sorted from PBMCs stained for CD3, CD4 and CD8. The material was CD4+ T cells sorted from blood, obtained at week 4, from a patient treated with tofacitinib. This clonotype was sampled from a human donor with alopecia areata. This chain uses TRBV4-2 with TRBJ1-4, with 8 bases matching TRBD1. CDR3 sequence: CASSPLRGRLDEKLFF. The CDR3 DNA sequence: TGTGCCAGCAGCCCCCTCAGGGGGCGGTTGGATGAAAAACTGTTTTTT.